Each of the 13 T cell receptor beta chains below was sequenced from the same sample in a study of blood T cell repertoires in COVID-19 (dated by TCRdb to 2018 to 2020). Library construction relied on the immunoSEQ multiplex PCR assay. TCRdb mirrors the immuneACCESS table, restricted to in-frame sequences. Some clones are absent from its copies; in checked studies, under half trace to an unresolved V gene, and the reason for the others is unknown. This sample holds approximately 210,000 clones; roughly nine tenths were observed only once. Of the sample, roughly 0.78% is held by the ten largest clones. The sample was peripheral blood. The receptors shown here come from a woman between 65 and 79 years old with acute or convalescent COVID-19.

This clone was found a few times. The chain joins TRBV27 to TRBJ2-7; possible D gene TRBD2, 6 bases. V was cut by 4 bases and J by 10 bases, with 11 bases left in between. CDR3 length equals 11 residues. Germline assignment: CDR1 MNHEY and CDR2 SMNVEV (reference sequence). The CDR3 nucleotides are TGTGCCAGCAGTTCATCGGGACTTCAGTACTTC. It yields the protein CASSSSGLQYF.

The rearrangement uses TRBV5-4 and TRBJ2-2, with 7 bases fitting TRBD2. V was pared by 3 bases and J by 0 bases, with 8 bases of the junction left unmatched. Germline V gives CDR1 SGHNT, CDR2 YYREEE (reference sequence). This CDR3 has 17 residues. In nucleotides, the CDR3 is TGTGCCAGCAGCTCCCCTGGGAGGGGACCGAACACCGGGGAGCTGTTTTTT. Translated: CASSSPGRGPNTGELFF.

The rearrangement uses TRBV4-1 and TRBJ2-5; D is undetermined. The CDR3 runs 14 residues. Germline V CDR1 and CDR2: MGHRA, YSYEKL. The ends were cut back, 0 bases at V and 1 base at J, with 6 bases in the middle. The CDR3, as DNA: TGCGCCAGCAGCCAAGATAACATCCAAGAGACCCAGTACTTC. It translates to CASSQDNIQETQYF.

V is TRBV4-2 and J is TRBJ2-7; TRBD2 aligns across 8 bases. The CDR3 covers 14 residues. J gave up 2 bases and V 1 base, and 1 base lay outside the gene matches. CDR1 and CDR2 from the germline V gene are LGHNA and YNFKEQ. CDR3 loop: CASSQVTSAYEQYF. Written as DNA, the CDR3 is TGTGCCAGCAGCCAAGTGACTAGCGCCTACGAGCAGTACTTC.

A remark on this clone: The same CDR3 is also encoded by other DNA sequences in this sample. The genes are TRBV3-1 (or the pseudogene TRBV3-2) and TRBJ1-1; D is undetermined. Trimming stripped 0 bases from V and 2 bases from J, with 7 bases between. Germline V gene sequence: CDR1 LGHDT, CDR2 YNNKEL (reference sequence). CDR3 length equals 14 residues. The CDR3 DNA follows: TGTGCCAGCAGCCAAGATCCAGTAAACACTGAAGCTTTCTTT. This gives the protein CASSQDPVNTEAFF.

The chain employs TRBV19 and TRBJ1-5, with 11 nucleotides matching TRBD1. Germline CDR1 reads LNHDA; CDR2 reads SQIVND (reference sequence). Trimming took 6 bases from V and 6 from J; bases not matched to a gene: 4. This CDR3 contains 14 residues. DNA of the CDR3: TGTGCCAGTAGAAGGACAGGGGGCAGTCAGCCCCAGCATTTT. As protein: CASRRTGGSQPQHF.

The chain links TRBV2 to TRBJ2-5; D may be TRBD2 (5 bases). V lost 2 bases and J 2 bases, leaving 15 bases between the germline ends. The germline gives CDR1 SNHLY, CDR2 FYNNEI. The CDR3 has 16 residues. The CDR3 nucleotides are TGTGCCAGCAGTGAAACGAGTAGCGCCCGACAAGAGACCCAGTACTTC. Its protein is CASSETSSARQETQYF.

The rearrangement joins TRBV6-5 to TRBJ1-2; D may be TRBD1 (6 bases). There are 13 residues in the CDR3. Trimming shortened V by 7 bases and J by 5 bases, and 14 bases separated the two germline ends. Per the germline V gene, CDR1 is MNHEY and CDR2 is SVGAGI. The CDR3 reads CASKAGAVYGYTF. The CDR3 DNA follows: TGTGCCAGCAAGGCAGGGGCGGTATATGGCTACACCTTC.

The gene calls are TRBV3-1 (or the pseudogene TRBV3-2) and TRBJ1-2; TRBD1 matches at 7 bases. The CDR3 loop spans 15 amino acids. The germline V gene has CDR1 LGHDT and CDR2 YNNKEL (reference sequence). Germline trimming cut 3 bases from V and 5 bases from J; bases unmatched to any gene: 9. This CDR3 reads CASSQKTGTFYGYTF. The DNA of the CDR3 is TGTGCCAGCAGCCAGAAGACAGGGACATTTTATGGCTACACCTTC.

This sequence joins TRBV28 and TRBJ1-2, with TRBD1 matching 10 bases. After removal of 6 bases from V and 3 bases from J, the junction contained 4 bases not matched to a gene. The CDR3 runs 14 residues. Germline assignment: CDR1 MDHEN and CDR2 SYDVKM. DNA of the CDR3: TGTGCCAGCAGGAGACAGGGGGCGGACTATGGCTACACCTTC. It yields the protein CASRRQGADYGYTF.

The genes are TRBV5-1 and TRBJ1-6; the match to TRBD1 covers 8 bases. This CDR3 region has 14 residues. Trimming took 4 bases from V and 9 from J; bases not matched to a gene: 6. Germline values: CDR1 SGHRS, CDR2 YFSETQ. Written as DNA, the CDR3 is TGCGCCAGCAGCGCCCAGGGGGCCGGTTCACCCCTCCACTTT. Protein: CASSAQGAGSPLHF.

A word on this clone: One junction end does not reproduce the germline sequence, and a read error may be involved. The genes are TRBV7-7 and TRBJ2-5; 12 nucleotides line up with TRBD2. Germline V lookup: CDR1 SSHAT, CDR2 FNYEAQ (reference sequence). This CDR3 comprises 15 residues. DNA for the CDR3: TGTGCTAGCAGCTTAGGACTAGCGGGGCAAGAGACCCAGTACTTC. Translated: CASSLGLAGQETQYF.

The DNA for the CDR3 is TGTGCCAGCAGCCAAAAAGACTTATCTTACACCGGGGAGCTGTTTTTT. It specifies CASSQKDLSYTGELFF. This chain connects TRBV3-1 (or the pseudogene TRBV3-2) to TRBJ2-2; D not certain. The germline CDR1 and CDR2 sequences are LGHDT and YNNKEL (reference sequence). V lost 2 bases, J lost 3 bases, and 13 bases lay in between. The CDR3 covers 16 residues.